A selection of T cell receptor beta chains follows, all from one sample in a study of CD8 T cells in ankylosing spondylitis. TCRdb recomputed calls from the 5' RACE reads with MiXCR, one row per CDR3 protein. The sample includes about 92,000 distinct CDR3 sequences, 8.8% of them seen just once. Material for sequencing was blood, either unsorted or a sorted T cell fraction (not recorded which). The receptors originated from a male donor with ankylosing spondylitis or in good health (not recorded which). Each CDR3 is given with its conserved first and last residue. D genes are given only for firm matches. Rows give clone size only sometimes, using once, few, many, or a class for an expanded clone.

>TRBD1|-|16|TRBV11-2|TRBJ1-1
CASSLLQGGMNTEAFF
TGTGCCAGCAGCTTACTGCAGGGGGGAATGAACACTGAAGCTTTCTTT
>-|many|14|TRBV29-1|TRBJ2-5
CSVGGRQAPRAQYF
TGCAGCGTTGGAGGCAGGCAGGCCCCTAGGGCCCAGTACTTC
>-|few|15|TRBV12-3/TRBV12-4|TRBJ2-3
CASSPTRGAADTQYF
TGTGCCAGCAGCCCGACCAGGGGGGCGGCAGATACGCAGTATTTT
>-|many|14|TRBV20-1|TRBJ1-6
CSGRGGGRNSPLHF
TGCAGTGGGAGAGGAGGGGGGCGGAATTCACCCCTCCACTTT
>TRBD2|few|15|TRBV28|TRBJ2-1
CASRRGGGGASEQFF
TGTGCCAGCAGACGAGGTGGCGGGGGGGCTAGTGAGCAGTTCTTC
>-|many|13|TRBV18|TRBJ1-1
CASSPVGGTEAFF
TGTGCCAGCTCACCAGTTGGGGGAACTGAAGCTTTCTTT
>-|many|13|TRBV28|TRBJ2-1
CASLIRGVGEQFF
TGTGCCAGCCTTATACGAGGGGTAGGGGAGCAGTTCTTC
>TRBD1|many|18|TRBV4-2|TRBJ2-6
CASSQGPTGGTGANVLTF
TGTGCCAGCAGCCAAGGCCCGACAGGGGGTACTGGGGCCAACGTCCTGACTTTC
>TRBD1|many|16|TRBV15|TRBJ2-7
CATSTDGQGGSYEQYF
TGTGCCACCAGCACCGACGGACAGGGAGGATCCTACGAGCAGTACTTC
>TRBD2|few|15|TRBV7-2|TRBJ2-5
CASSPGSGAEETQYF
TGTGCCAGCAGCCCCGGGAGCGGGGCGGAAGAGACCCAGTACTTC
>-|many|16|TRBV4-1|TRBJ2-1
CASSQEGGGSSNEQFF
TGCGCCAGCAGCCAAGAAGGAGGGGGCAGCAGCAATGAGCAGTTCTTC
>-|many|16|TRBV20-1|TRBJ2-2
CSARAETGRNTGELFF
TGCAGTGCTAGGGCAGAGACAGGACGGAACACCGGGGAGCTGTTTTTT
>TRBD2|many|15|TRBV20-1|TRBJ2-5
CSGTSGGASSETQYF
TGCAGTGGGACTAGCGGGGGGGCCTCGTCCGAGACCCAGTACTTC
>-|-|14|TRBV7-9|TRBJ1-2
CASNTPQGNYGYTF
TGTGCCAGCAACACCCCCCAGGGGAACTATGGCTACACCTTC
>TRBD1|many|14|TRBV7-8|TRBJ2-7
CASSLDRWTYEQYF
TGTGCCAGCAGCTTGGACAGGTGGACCTACGAGCAGTACTTC
>-|few|15|TRBV7-9|TRBJ2-7
CASSLGRSRTYEQYF
TGTGCCAGCAGCTTAGGTAGATCCCGCACCTACGAGCAGTACTTC
>TRBD2|many|14|TRBV15|TRBJ2-5
CATNGGGASETQYF
TGTGCCACCAATGGCGGGGGGGCCTCTGAGACCCAGTACTTC
>TRBD2|-|19|TRBV4-1|TRBJ2-5
CASSQEVTSGGVVQETQYF
TGCGCCAGCAGCCAAGAAGTTACTAGCGGGGGGGTTGTACAAGAGACCCAGTACTTC
>-|-|14|TRBV7-2|TRBJ2-7
CASSMTYSSYEQYF
TGTGCCAGCAGCATGACCTATAGCTCCTACGAGCAGTACTTC
>TRBD2|many|17|TRBV12-3/TRBV12-4|TRBJ2-5
CASSPVGIAGAQDTQYF
TGTGCCAGCAGTCCCGTGGGTATAGCGGGGGCTCAAGATACCCAGTACTTC
>TRBD1|many|14|TRBV20-1|TRBJ2-3
CSVLDRATTDTQYF
TGCAGTGTCCTTGACAGGGCTACGACAGATACGCAGTATTTT
>-|-|13|TRBV29-1|TRBJ2-5
CSVYKDSQETQYF
TGCAGCGTTTACAAGGACAGCCAAGAGACCCAGTACTTC
>-|many|14|TRBV5-4|TRBJ2-5
CASSHPWTPEAQYF
TGTGCCAGCAGTCATCCTTGGACACCCGAGGCCCAGTACTTC
>-|-|18|TRBV12-3/TRBV12-4|TRBJ2-1
CAFSFRDPLSASYNEQFF
TGTGCCTTCAGTTTCCGGGACCCCCTTTCGGCCTCCTACAATGAGCAGTTCTTC